Listed below are T cell receptor beta chains from one sample, sequenced in a study of T cell responses to AZD1222 COVID-19 vaccine. Sequencing was performed with immunoSEQ multiplex PCR; in TCRdb, only in-frame clones are kept and a portion is missing. This sample yields some 130,000 clones, of which roughly 85% are seen a single time; under 9.5% belongs to the top ten. This sample comprised peripheral blood, obtained on day 0 of AZD1222 vaccination. The origin of the receptors is an adult in good health. CDR3s include the opening cysteine and the closing phenylalanine or tryptophan. A D gene is named only where the DNA matches it firmly. The listing skips clone size in some rows; elsewhere it reads once, few, many or a size class.

few	TRBV7-6	TRBD2	TRBJ2-7	TGTGCCAGCAGCACACGTAGCGGGAGTTCCTACGAGCAGTACTTC	CASSTRSGSSYEQYF
.	TRBV7-8	.	TRBJ2-7	TGTGCCAGCAGCTCGTGGGGACTCTCCTACGAGCAGTACTTC	CASSSWGLSYEQYF
.	TRBV6-7	.	TRBJ2-7	TGTGCCAGCAGTTCCGCCTTCTACGAGCAGTACTTC	CASSSAFYEQYF
once	TRBV10-3	.	TRBJ2-2	TGTGCCATCAGTAATGGGGGCGCGAACACCGGGGAGCTGTTTTTT	CAISNGGANTGELFF
.	TRBV27	TRBD1	TRBJ1-1	TGTGCCAGCAGTTGGGGACAGGGACTCCGTAACGGTGAAGCTTTCTTT	CASSWGQGLRNGEAFF
.	TRBV7-8	TRBD1	TRBJ1-6	TGTGCCAGCAGCTTAGTGTCCGGGACAGGGAATTCACCCCTCCACTTT	CASSLVSGTGNSPLHF
.	TRBV4-1	TRBD1	TRBJ1-6	TGCGCCAGCAGCCAAGACCCTCGGACAGGGTGGAATTCACCCCTCCACTTT	CASSQDPRTGWNSPLHF
.	TRBV7-9	.	TRBJ1-3	TGTGCCAGCAGCTTACAAGGCTCTGGAAACACCATATATTTT	CASSLQGSGNTIYF
.	TRBV6-1	.	TRBJ2-3	TGTGCCAGCAGTGAGTCTAGCTACTCTAGCACAGATACGCAGTATTTT	CASSESSYSSTDTQYF
.	TRBV6-5	TRBD1	TRBJ1-6	TGTGCCAGCCCCGGGGCAGGACAGGAGAATTCACCCCTCCACTTT	CASPGAGQENSPLHF
.	TRBV9	.	TRBJ1-6	TGTGCCAGCAGCGTAGAGGTCACAAGCTCCTATAATTCACCCCTCCACTTT	CASSVEVTSSYNSPLHF
.	TRBV4-1	TRBD2	TRBJ2-7	TGCGCCAGCAGCCCGCTATTACTAGCGGGGAGCTCCTACGAGCAGTACTTC	CASSPLLLAGSSYEQYF
.	TRBV2	.	TRBJ1-1	TGTGCCAGCCGACAGGACGCAGTCACTGAAGCTTTCTTT	CASRQDAVTEAFF
.	TRBV4-1	TRBD1	TRBJ1-1	TGCGCCAGACGGACAGGAGGAAGAGACACTGAAGCTTTCTTT	CARRTGGRDTEAFF
.	TRBV29-1	.	TRBJ2-1	TGCAGCGTTTTCCGGGGCCGGGGGCAGTTCTTC	CSVFRGRGQFF
.	TRBV10-3	TRBD1	TRBJ1-5	TGTGCCATCAGTGAGCCTACCGGGGCAGGGGGAAGACCCCAGCATTTT	CAISEPTGAGGRPQHF
once	TRBV24-1	TRBD2	TRBJ2-3	TGTGCCACCAGTGATATCGGCGGGGGGGGCACAGATACGCAGTATTTT	CATSDIGGGGTDTQYF
.	TRBV7-9	.	TRBJ1-1	TGTGCCAGCAGCCCCGGGCCGGCGGCTGAAGCTTTCTTT	CASSPGPAAEAFF
once	TRBV19	.	TRBJ1-2	TGTGCCAGTACTTCAGATAACTATGGCTACACCTTC	CASTSDNYGYTF
.	TRBV11-2	TRBD1	TRBJ1-5	TGTGCCAGCAGCGTAACACAGGGGCTAGGACAGCCCCAGCATTTT	CASSVTQGLGQPQHF
.	TRBV21-1	.	TRBJ1-2	TGTGCCAGCAGCTCCCAGGCTGGGGGGATTGGCTACACCTTC	CASSSQAGGIGYTF
few	TRBV19	.	TRBJ1-1	TGTGCCAGTAGTATAGCCCTTGGCACTGAAGCTTTCTTT	CASSIALGTEAFF
.	TRBV19	.	TRBJ2-1	TGTGCCAGTAGATTAGAGCCCCGGGACGCCCGAGCCAATGAGCAGTTCTTC	CASRLEPRDARANEQFF
.	TRBV7-2	.	TRBJ1-5	TGTGCCAGCAGCTTTTGGAGCAATCAGCCCCAGCATTTT	CASSFWSNQPQHF
.	TRBV29-1	TRBD2	TRBJ2-1	TGCAGCGCCTATCTAGCGGGGGGAGAGCAGTTCTTC	CSAYLAGGEQFF
.	TRBV5-1	TRBD1	TRBJ1-2	TGCGCCAGCAGCTTGGAACAGGGGGCAGGAGGCTACACCTTC	CASSLEQGAGGYTF
.	TRBV6-5	.	TRBJ1-2	TGTGCCAGCAGTAACGCAGTAAACTATGGCTACACCTTC	CASSNAVNYGYTF
.	TRBV6-2/TRBV6-3	.	TRBJ1-2	TGTGCCAGCAGTTACCCGACCCTATGGTATGGCTACACCTTC	CASSYPTLWYGYTF
.	TRBV15	TRBD1	TRBJ1-5	TGTGCCACGCAGGAGGGGGCTAGCAATCAGCCCCAGCATTTT	CATQEGASNQPQHF
.	TRBV7-2	.	TRBJ2-1	TGTGCCAGCAGCTTAGCAGGTTATTACAATGAGCAGTTCTTC	CASSLAGYYNEQFF
few	TRBV28	TRBD1	TRBJ1-4	TGTGCCAGCAGATTCTCGACAGGGTTTAATGAAAAACTGTTTTTT	CASRFSTGFNEKLFF
.	TRBV3-1/TRBV3-2	.	TRBJ2-7	TGTGCCAGCAGCCCCCAGGGGCAGGGGGGGGCCTACGAGCAGTACTTC	CASSPQGQGGAYEQYF
.	TRBV6-5	.	TRBJ2-1	TGTGCCAGCAGCCTCGGTGAGGTTCATGAGCAGTTCTTC	CASSLGEVHEQFF
.	TRBV7-2	TRBD2	TRBJ2-1	TGTGCCAGCAGCTTAGGACTAGCGGGAGCGGTTGAGCAGTTCTTC	CASSLGLAGAVEQFF
.	TRBV6-5	.	TRBJ1-1	TGTGCCAGCAGTTTACTACAGGGAAGGGGGAACACTGAAGCTTTCTTT	CASSLLQGRGNTEAFF
.	TRBV24-1	.	TRBJ2-5	TGTGCCACCAGTGATAGTCGAGACGGAGGGGAGACCCAGTACTTC	CATSDSRDGGETQYF
.	TRBV7-9	.	TRBJ1-1	TGTGCCAGCAGAATCAGGGTTGACACTGAAGCTTTCTTT	CASRIRVDTEAFF
.	TRBV5-6	TRBD1	TRBJ2-1	TGTGCCAGCTGCGAAACCCAGGGACAGGCCCCCTACAATGAGCAGTTCTTC	CASCETQGQAPYNEQFF